A selection of T cell receptor beta chains follows, all from one sample in a study of cytomegalovirus exposure and HLA in healthy donors. Only in-frame clones appear in the TCRdb table, and some are missing; sequencing was by immunoSEQ multiplex PCR. Found here are approximately 82,000 clones, roughly 94% of them singletons; the top ten hold around 0.69%. The sequenced sample consisted of PBMCs. The receptors originated from a woman younger than 35 in good health and CMV-seronegative. The CDR3 runs from the conserved cysteine through the conserved F or W. Each record gives: V gene, D gene, clone size, J gene, CDR3 DNA, CDR3 protein. D genes are given only for firm matches. For some rows the clone size is stated as once, few or many, or as a class when expanded; others skip it.

V: TRBV4-3
D: .
size: once
J: TRBJ2-3
DNA: TGCGCCAGCAGCAGAGGAGGGACCCCCACAGATACGCAGTATTTT
CDR3: CASSRGGTPTDTQYF

V: TRBV7-9
D: TRBD1
size: once
J: TRBJ2-7
DNA: TGTGCCAGCAGCCCCTCTGGACAGGGAGACCCCGAGCAGTACTTC
CDR3: CASSPSGQGDPEQYF

V: TRBV6-5
D: .
size: .
J: TRBJ2-7
DNA: TGTGCCAGCAGTAAGACAGCTAACTACGAGCAGTACTTC
CDR3: CASSKTANYEQYF

V: TRBV2
D: TRBD1
size: .
J: TRBJ2-1
DNA: TGTGCCAGCACTCGGGACAGGGACAATGAGCAGTTCTTC
CDR3: CASTRDRDNEQFF

V: TRBV6-1
D: TRBD2
size: few
J: TRBJ2-3
DNA: TGTGCCAGCAGTGTGACTAGCGGGGGGGCAGATACGCAGTATTTT
CDR3: CASSVTSGGADTQYF

V: TRBV29-1
D: .
size: .
J: TRBJ2-7
DNA: TGCAGCGCAGGCAAGACGGACGAGCAGTACTTC
CDR3: CSAGKTDEQYF

V: TRBV4-3
D: TRBD2
size: .
J: TRBJ2-3
DNA: TGCGCCAGCAGCCAAACCTCTAGCGGGGGGGGAGCAGATACGCAGTATTTT
CDR3: CASSQTSSGGGADTQYF

V: TRBV6-4
D: .
size: .
J: TRBJ2-2
DNA: TGTGCCAGCAGTGACAAGGGGCCCACCGGGGAGCTGTTTTTT
CDR3: CASSDKGPTGELFF

V: TRBV19
D: .
size: .
J: TRBJ1-4
DNA: TGTGCAGCTACAGGGAGGGCTAATGAAAAACTGTTTTTT
CDR3: CAATGRANEKLFF

V: TRBV27
D: .
size: .
J: TRBJ1-4
DNA: TGTGCCAGCAGTTTAAAACAGGGCCTGGGTAATGAAAAACTGTTTTTT
CDR3: CASSLKQGLGNEKLFF

V: TRBV4-3
D: TRBD2
size: .
J: TRBJ2-7
DNA: TGCGCCAGCAGCCCAGAAGGGACTAGCGGGTTTTACGAGCAGTACTTC
CDR3: CASSPEGTSGFYEQYF

V: TRBV4-3
D: TRBD2
size: .
J: TRBJ2-1
DNA: TGCGCCAGCAGCCAAGATCGGATTAGCGGGAGATACTCCTACAATGAGCAGTTCTTC
CDR3: CASSQDRISGRYSYNEQFF

V: TRBV5-5
D: TRBD1
size: .
J: TRBJ2-3
DNA: TGTGCCAGCAGCTTGGCTTGGACAGGGACAGATACGCAGTATTTT
CDR3: CASSLAWTGTDTQYF

V: TRBV25-1
D: TRBD2
size: .
J: TRBJ2-5
DNA: TGTGCCAGCATAGGTTCTAGCGGGGGGTATGAGACCCAGTACTTC
CDR3: CASIGSSGGYETQYF

V: TRBV9
D: .
size: .
J: TRBJ1-3
DNA: TGTGCCAGCACCTCGAGGGCCTCTGGAAACACCATATATTTT
CDR3: CASTSRASGNTIYF

V: TRBV11-2
D: .
size: .
J: TRBJ2-7
DNA: TGTGCCAGCAGCTTAAGCAGGGCCTACGAGCAGTACTTC
CDR3: CASSLSRAYEQYF

V: TRBV27
D: .
size: .
J: TRBJ2-3
DNA: TGTGCCAGCAGTTTATTCGCAGGAGATACGCAGTATTTT
CDR3: CASSLFAGDTQYF

V: TRBV18
D: TRBD1
size: .
J: TRBJ2-1
DNA: TGTGCCAGCTCACACCGGGACAGGGCTTATGAGCAGTTCTTC
CDR3: CASSHRDRAYEQFF

V: TRBV7-2
D: TRBD1
size: .
J: TRBJ1-2
DNA: TGTGCCAGCAGCTTAGAGGTACAGGGGGTAGGCTACACCTTC
CDR3: CASSLEVQGVGYTF

V: TRBV6-5
D: .
size: .
J: TRBJ1-6
DNA: TGTGCCAGCAGTTACTCGGCGGGGGTCGTCGGCTCACCCCTCCACTTT
CDR3: CASSYSAGVVGSPLHF

V: TRBV20-1
D: .
size: .
J: TRBJ1-1
DNA: TGCAGTGCCCCGTCGGAGACTGAAGCTTTCTTT
CDR3: CSAPSETEAFF

V: TRBV27
D: TRBD2
size: once
J: TRBJ2-7
DNA: TGTGCCAGCAGTTCCCCAGGACTAGCTTCCTTCGTGCAGTACTTC
CDR3: CASSSPGLASFVQYF

V: TRBV7-9
D: TRBD1
size: .
J: TRBJ1-6
DNA: TGTGCCAGCAGCTGGGCGACAGGGACCAATTCACCCCTCCACTTT
CDR3: CASSWATGTNSPLHF

V: TRBV27
D: .
size: .
J: TRBJ2-1
DNA: TGTGCCAGCAGACTCGAGTCTTCAGGGTCCTACAATGAGCAGTTCTTC
CDR3: CASRLESSGSYNEQFF

V: TRBV7-2
D: .
size: .
J: TRBJ2-3
DNA: TGTGCCAGCAGTCGCTACGCGGATACGCAGTATTTT
CDR3: CASSRYADTQYF

V: TRBV6-1
D: .
size: .
J: TRBJ1-1
DNA: TGTGCCAGCAGGGCCCAACAATCTGAAGCTTTCTTT
CDR3: CASRAQQSEAFF

V: TRBV7-2
D: .
size: .
J: TRBJ2-3
DNA: TGTGCCAGCAGTTTTCCCGGTAGCACAGATACGCAGTATTTT
CDR3: CASSFPGSTDTQYF

V: TRBV7-2
D: .
size: .
J: TRBJ2-7
DNA: TGTGCCAGCAGCTCCGGGACTCTTGGCGAGCAGTACTTC
CDR3: CASSSGTLGEQYF

V: TRBV7-9
D: .
size: .
J: TRBJ1-2
DNA: TGTGCCAGCAGCTTAGCGACATTAGATGGCTACACCTTC
CDR3: CASSLATLDGYTF

V: TRBV18
D: .
size: .
J: TRBJ2-1
DNA: TGTGCCAGCTCACCAGGACATCCCGAGCAGTTCTTC
CDR3: CASSPGHPEQFF

V: TRBV2
D: TRBD2
size: once
J: TRBJ2-7
DNA: TGTGCCAGCGCCGGGGGGGTCGGAAACGAGCAGTACTTC
CDR3: CASAGGVGNEQYF

V: TRBV30
D: .
size: .
J: TRBJ1-2
DNA: TGTGCCTGGAATCCCAGGGGCCAATATGGCTACACCTTC
CDR3: CAWNPRGQYGYTF

V: TRBV10-3
D: .
size: .
J: TRBJ2-4
DNA: TGTGCCATCAGAGCGGAGTTCATGCACCTAGCCAAAAACATTCAGTACTTC
CDR3: CAIRAEFMHLAKNIQYF

V: TRBV5-4
D: TRBD1
size: .
J: TRBJ2-2
DNA: TGTGCCAGCAGCTGGTGGACAGGGGGACCCGGGGAGCTGTTTTTT
CDR3: CASSWWTGGPGELFF

V: TRBV7-8
D: TRBD1
size: .
J: TRBJ1-2
DNA: TGTGCCAGCAGCCAACGGACAGGGGGCGCTATTTATGGCTACACCTTC
CDR3: CASSQRTGGAIYGYTF

V: TRBV13
D: .
size: once
J: TRBJ2-3
DNA: TGTGCCAGCAGTATGGGGGCGCCGGGATCCCTTACAGATACGCAGTATTTT
CDR3: CASSMGAPGSLTDTQYF

V: TRBV5-1
D: .
size: .
J: TRBJ2-4
DNA: TGCGCCAGCAGCCGCAACAGGGAAGCCAAAAACATTCAGTACTTC
CDR3: CASSRNREAKNIQYF

V: TRBV6-6
D: .
size: .
J: TRBJ2-7
DNA: TGTGCCAGCAGTTACCCACTCACAGGGTCCTACGAGCAGTACTTC
CDR3: CASSYPLTGSYEQYF

V: TRBV29-1
D: TRBD2
size: .
J: TRBJ2-3
DNA: TGCAGCGTTACAGGGGGACTAGCGGGAGGGGATACGCAGTATTTT
CDR3: CSVTGGLAGGDTQYF

V: TRBV11-2
D: TRBD1
size: once
J: TRBJ1-1
DNA: TGTGCCAGCAGCTTAGATACAGGGGGCTTACATAACACTGAAGCTTTCTTT
CDR3: CASSLDTGGLHNTEAFF